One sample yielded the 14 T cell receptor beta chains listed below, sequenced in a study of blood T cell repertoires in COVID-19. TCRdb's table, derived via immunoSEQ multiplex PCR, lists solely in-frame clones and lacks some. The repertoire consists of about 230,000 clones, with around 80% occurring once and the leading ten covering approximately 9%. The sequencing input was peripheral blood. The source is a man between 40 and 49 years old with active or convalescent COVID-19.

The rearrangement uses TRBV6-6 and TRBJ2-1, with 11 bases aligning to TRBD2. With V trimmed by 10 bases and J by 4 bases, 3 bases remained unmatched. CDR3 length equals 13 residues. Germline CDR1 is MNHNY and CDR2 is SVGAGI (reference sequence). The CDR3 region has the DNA TGTGCCACTCTAGCGGGAGGATACAATGAGCAGTTCTTC. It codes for CATLAGGYNEQFF.

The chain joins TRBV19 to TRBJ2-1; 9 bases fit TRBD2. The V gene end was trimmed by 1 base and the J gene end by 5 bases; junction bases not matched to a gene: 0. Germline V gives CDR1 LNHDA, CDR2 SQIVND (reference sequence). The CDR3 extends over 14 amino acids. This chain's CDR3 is CASSIASGNNEQFF. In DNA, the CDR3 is TGTGCCAGTAGTATAGCTAGCGGGAACAATGAGCAGTTCTTC. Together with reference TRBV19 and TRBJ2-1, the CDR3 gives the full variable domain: DGGITQSPKYLFRKEGQNVTLSCEQNLNHDAMYWYRQDPGQGLRLIYYSQIVNDFQKGDIAEGYSVSREKKESFPLTVTSAQKNPTAFYLCASSIASGNNEQFFGPGTRLTVL.

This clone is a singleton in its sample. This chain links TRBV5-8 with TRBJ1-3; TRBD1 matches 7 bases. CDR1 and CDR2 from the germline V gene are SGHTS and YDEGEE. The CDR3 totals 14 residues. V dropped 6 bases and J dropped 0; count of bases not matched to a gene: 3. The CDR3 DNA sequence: TGTGCCAGCACAGACAGGGCCTCTGGAAACACCATATATTTT. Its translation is CASTDRASGNTIYF. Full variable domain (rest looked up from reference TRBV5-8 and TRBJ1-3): EAGVTQSPTHLIKTRGQQATLRCSPISGHTSVYWYQQALGLGLQFLLWYDEGEERNRGNFPPRFSGRQFPNYSSELNVNALELEDSALYLCASTDRASGNTIYFGEGSWLTVV.

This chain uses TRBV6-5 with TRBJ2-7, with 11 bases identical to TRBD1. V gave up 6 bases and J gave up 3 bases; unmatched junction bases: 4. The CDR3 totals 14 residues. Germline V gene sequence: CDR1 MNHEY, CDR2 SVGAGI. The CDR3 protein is CASSGQGAIYEQYF. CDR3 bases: TGTGCCAGCAGCGGACAGGGGGCTATCTACGAGCAGTACTTC.

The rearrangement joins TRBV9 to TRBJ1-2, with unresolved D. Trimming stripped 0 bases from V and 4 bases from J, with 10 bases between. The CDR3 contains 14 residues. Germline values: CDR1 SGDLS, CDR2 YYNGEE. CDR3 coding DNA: TGTGCCAGCAGCGTAGGGGCCCCAGTCTATGGCTACACCTTC. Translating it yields CASSVGAPVYGYTF.

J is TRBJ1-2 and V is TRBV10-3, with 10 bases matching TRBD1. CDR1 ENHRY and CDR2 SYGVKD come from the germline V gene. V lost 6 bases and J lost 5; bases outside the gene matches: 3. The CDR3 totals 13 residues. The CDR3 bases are TGTGCCATCAGGGCGGGACAGGGGTATGGCTACACCTTC. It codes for CAIRAGQGYGYTF.

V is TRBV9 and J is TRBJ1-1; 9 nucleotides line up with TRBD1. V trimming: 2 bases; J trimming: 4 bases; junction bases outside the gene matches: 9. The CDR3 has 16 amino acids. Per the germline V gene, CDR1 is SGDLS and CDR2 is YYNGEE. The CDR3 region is CASSVRDRAWGTEAFF. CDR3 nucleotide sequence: TGTGCCAGCAGCGTCCGGGACAGGGCATGGGGCACTGAAGCTTTCTTT.

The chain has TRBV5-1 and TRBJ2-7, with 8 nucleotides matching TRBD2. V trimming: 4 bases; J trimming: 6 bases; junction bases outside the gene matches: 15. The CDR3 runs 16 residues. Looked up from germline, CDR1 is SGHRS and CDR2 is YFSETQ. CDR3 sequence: CASSPRVQQRGGEQYF. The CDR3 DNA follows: TGCGCCAGCAGCCCTCGCGTACAGCAACGGGGGGGCGAGCAGTACTTC.

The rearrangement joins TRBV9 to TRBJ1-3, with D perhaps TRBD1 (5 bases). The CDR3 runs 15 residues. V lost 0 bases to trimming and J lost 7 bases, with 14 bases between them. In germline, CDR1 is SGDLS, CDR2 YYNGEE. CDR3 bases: TGTGCCAGCAGCGTAGCTTTCGACAGAGTCAACACCATATATTTT. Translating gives CASSVAFDRVNTIYF. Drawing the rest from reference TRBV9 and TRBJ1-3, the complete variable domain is DSGVTQTPKHLITATGQRVTLRCSPRSGDLSVYWYQQSLDQGLQFLIQYYNGEERAKGNILERFSAQQFPDLHSELNLSSLELGDSALYFCASSVAFDRVNTIYFGEGSWLTVV.

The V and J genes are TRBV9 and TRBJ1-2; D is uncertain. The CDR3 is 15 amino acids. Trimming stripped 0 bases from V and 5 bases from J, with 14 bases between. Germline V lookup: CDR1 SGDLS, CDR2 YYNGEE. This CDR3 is CASSVGAADSYGYTF. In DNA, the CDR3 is TGTGCCAGCAGCGTAGGTGCCGCAGATTCTTATGGCTACACCTTC. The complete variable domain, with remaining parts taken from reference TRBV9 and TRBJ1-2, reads DSGVTQTPKHLITATGQRVTLRCSPRSGDLSVYWYQQSLDQGLQFLIQYYNGEERAKGNILERFSAQQFPDLHSELNLSSLELGDSALYFCASSVGAADSYGYTFGSGTRLTVV.

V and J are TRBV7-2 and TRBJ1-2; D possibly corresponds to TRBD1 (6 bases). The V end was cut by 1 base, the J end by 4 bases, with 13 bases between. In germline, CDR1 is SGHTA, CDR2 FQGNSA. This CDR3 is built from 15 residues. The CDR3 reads CASSLDATGAYGYTF. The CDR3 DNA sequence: TGTGCCAGCAGCTTAGATGCGACAGGAGCCTATGGCTACACCTTC.

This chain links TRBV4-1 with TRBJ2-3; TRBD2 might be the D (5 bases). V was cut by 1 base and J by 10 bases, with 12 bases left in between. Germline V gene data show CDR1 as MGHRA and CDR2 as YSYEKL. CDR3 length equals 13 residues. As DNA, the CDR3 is TGCGCCAGCAGCCAAGGGGAGAATTATTCGCAGTATTTT. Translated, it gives CASSQGENYSQYF.

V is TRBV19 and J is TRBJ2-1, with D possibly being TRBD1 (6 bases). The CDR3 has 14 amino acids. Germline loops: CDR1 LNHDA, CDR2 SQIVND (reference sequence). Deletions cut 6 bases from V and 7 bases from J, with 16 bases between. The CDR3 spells CASSLTGLGNEQFF. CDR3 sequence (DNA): TGTGCCAGTAGCCTAACAGGGCTCGGTAATGAGCAGTTCTTC.

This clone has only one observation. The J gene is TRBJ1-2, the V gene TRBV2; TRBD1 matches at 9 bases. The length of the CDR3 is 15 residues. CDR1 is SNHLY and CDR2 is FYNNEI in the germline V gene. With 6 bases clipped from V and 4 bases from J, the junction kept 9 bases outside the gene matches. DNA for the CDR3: TGTGCCAGCAGGGGGGGACAGGGCGATGGCTATGGCTACACCTTC. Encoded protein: CASRGGQGDGYGYTF.